Following are 12 T cell receptor beta chains from one sample sequenced in a study of T-cell memory formation after mild COVID-19. TCRdb re-derived calls from the 5' RACE reads in MiXCR, one entry per CDR3 protein. The sample lists 40,000 to 60,000 distinct CDR3 sequences, roughly 12% occurring once. Sequences were obtained from PBMCs or a T cell subset sorted from them (not recorded which). The source is a man aged 18-30 years who had mild COVID-19 (a few samples of this study predate the infection). Cell type and time point are not known.

This clonotype was observed a few times. V usage is TRBV6-1 and J usage is TRBJ2-1; tentatively, D is TRBD1 (5 bases). V lost 4 bases to trimming and J lost 5 bases, with 12 bases between them. The CDR3 covers 14 residues. The germline V gene has CDR1 MNHNS and CDR2 SASEGT. The CDR3 sequence is CASSALGVNNEQFF. As DNA, the CDR3 is TGTGCCAGCAGTGCCTTAGGGGTTAACAATGAGCAGTTCTTC.

This clonotype was found a few times. The chain has TRBV5-5 and TRBJ2-2, with TRBD2 as a possible D gene (6 bases). CDR1 is SGHKS and CDR2 is YYEKEE in the germline V gene (reference sequence). The CDR3 is 15 residues long. V was trimmed by 1 base and J by 4 bases, leaving 11 bases between them. Here the CDR3 DNA reads TGTGCCAGCAGCTTGCGGAGGGACCCCACCGGGGAGCTGTTTTTT. Protein: CASSLRRDPTGELFF.

This clonotype was counted between two and nine times. The gene calls are TRBV11-2 and TRBJ1-1; D is unresolved. Germline-derived CDR1 and CDR2 are SGHAT and FQNNGV. The CDR3 totals 13 residues. V was cut by 1 base and J by 3 bases, with 6 bases left in between. This CDR3 reads CASSLVQDTEAFF. CDR3 DNA sequence: TGTGCCAGCAGCTTAGTACAAGACACTGAAGCTTTCTTT.

This clonotype was observed a few times. The chain has TRBV5-1 and TRBJ2-1; the D is unclear. The germline V and J ends were trimmed by 0 bases and 5 bases, with 12 bases remaining between them. Germline values: CDR1 SGHRS, CDR2 YFSETQ. This CDR3 region has 15 residues. Here the CDR3 reads CASSLGGRVDNEQFF. The CDR3, as DNA: TGCGCCAGCAGCTTGGGGGGTCGTGTGGACAATGAGCAGTTCTTC.

The chain uses TRBV7-6 and TRBJ1-6; D unclear. The germline V gene has CDR1 SGHVS and CDR2 FNYEAQ. The V end was cut by 2 bases, the J end by 8 bases, with 13 bases between. CDR3 length: 15 amino acids. The CDR3 loop is CASSLRTADHSPLHF. The CDR3 nucleotides are TGTGCCAGCAGCTTACGGACGGCGGACCATTCACCCCTCCACTTT.

V gene TRBV20-1 combines with J gene TRBJ2-1; 8 nucleotides agree with TRBD1. Germline CDR1 and CDR2: DFQATT and SNEGSKA (reference sequence). With 3 bases clipped from V and 8 bases from J, the junction kept 3 bases outside the gene matches. The CDR3 totals 12 residues. DNA for the CDR3: TGCAGTGCTAGTCGGACAGGGCATGAGCAGTTCTTC. It translates to CSASRTGHEQFF.

V gene TRBV5-1 combines with J gene TRBJ2-2; 15 bases fit TRBD2. This CDR3 has 17 amino acids. Trimming cost V 4 bases and J 6 bases; bases outside gene matches: 7. Germline V gene sequence: CDR1 SGHRS, CDR2 YFSETQ. DNA of the CDR3: TGCGCCAGCAGCCGGACTAGCGGGGGGGCCCGAGCCGGGGAGCTGTTTTTT. The encoded protein is CASSRTSGGARAGELFF.

The table lists this clonotype with a few counts. This chain links TRBV6-5 with TRBJ1-5; D possibly corresponds to TRBD1 (6 bases). CDR3 length equals 15 residues. Trimming took off 5 bases at V and 3 bases at J, with 14 bases between the two ends. CDR1 and CDR2 (germline): MNHEY, SVGAGI. The CDR3 region has the DNA TGTGCCAGCAGTACAGGGCAGGGAAACAATCAGCCCCAGCATTTT. This encodes CASSTGQGNNQPQHF.

In this sample, this clonotype turned up once. This chain links TRBV27 with TRBJ1-5; D not resolved. This CDR3 comprises 14 residues. CDR1 is MNHEY, CDR2 SMNVEV, per germline (reference sequence). V was shortened by 1 base and J by 6 bases, with 10 bases between the two germline ends. Written as DNA, the CDR3 is TGTGCCAGCAGTTTATGGTACAGTCGTCAGCCCCAGCATTTT. Translation gives CASSLWYSRQPQHF.

This clonotype qualifies as medium-sized (0.01 to 0.1%). The chain uses TRBV7-8 and TRBJ2-7; the match to TRBD1 covers 9 bases. Germline-derived CDR1 and CDR2 are SGHVS and FQNEAQ. V was clipped by 3 bases and J by 3 bases; unmatched bases: 9. The CDR3 is 16 residues long. For the CDR3, the DNA is TGTGCCAGCAGCTTGAGCTCCGGGACAGGGAACTACGAGCAGTACTTC. Translated: CASSLSSGTGNYEQYF.

The CDR3: CASSPGTSDTQYF. The CDR3 coding sequence is TGTGCCAGCAGCCCTGGGACCTCAGATACGCAGTATTTT. The genes are TRBV7-2 and TRBJ2-3; D is perhaps TRBD1 or TRBD2 (5 bases each). The germline gives CDR1 SGHTA, CDR2 FQGNSA. Trimming took off 5 bases at V and 4 bases at J, with 10 bases between the two ends. CDR3 length: 13 residues. Supplemented by reference TRBV7-2 and TRBJ2-3, the full variable domain reads GAGVSQSPSNKVTEKGKDVELRCDPISGHTALYWYRQSLGQGLEFLIYFQGNSAPDKSGLPSDRFSAERTGGSVSTLTIQRTQQEDSAVYLCASSPGTSDTQYFGPGTRLTVL.

This clonotype was detected only a few times. The rearrangement links TRBV7-2 to TRBJ2-3; 11 bases agree with TRBD1. This CDR3 spans 17 amino acids. CDR1 is SGHTA, CDR2 FQGNSA, per germline. Losses at the gene ends were 4 bases for V and 5 bases for J; bases not matched to a gene: 11. In DNA, the CDR3 is TGTGCCAGCAGCTCTCTATCCGGACAGGGGGCTATAGATACGCAGTATTTT. Its translation is CASSSLSGQGAIDTQYF.